The TCR beta chain described here comes from a study of T cells after yellow fever vaccination. Trimming took off 0 bases at V and 5 bases at J, with 17 bases between the two ends. The CDR3 spans 16 residues. Germline-derived CDR1 and CDR2 are SGDLS and YYNGEE. This clonotype appeared many times. TCRdb used MiXCR to reprocess the 5' RACE reads, holding one entry per CDR3 protein. This sample carries 25,000 to 35,000 distinct CDR3 sequences, 4.4% of them seen once, and the ten largest clones take around half. Sequences were derived from CD8+ T cells sorted from PBMCs, sampled 5 days after the yellow fever booster vaccination. This sequence originates from a man aged 25 to 40 who received the YFV17D yellow fever vaccine. The gene calls are TRBV9 and TRBJ1-2; D is unclear. Here the CDR3 reads CASSVEISETAYGYTF. The CDR3 DNA reads as TGTGCCAGCAGCGTAGAAATAAGTGAGACGGCGTATGGCTACACCTTC.